This passage covers 6 T cell receptor beta chains from one sample sequenced in a study of PD-1 blockade in classical Hodgkin lymphoma. Described time point: cycle 4 day 1 (C4D1), after more than five weeks of nivolumab. Each patient relapsed following autologous stem cell transplantation, and prior brentuximab vedotin exposure differed. TCRdb's table, derived via immunoSEQ multiplex PCR, lists solely in-frame clones and lacks some. The sample includes about 23,000 clones, roughly 90% of them seen just once. Here the sequenced sample was peripheral blood mononuclear cells (PBMCs), taken before the fourth cycle of nivolumab. The receptors originated from a human donor with classical Hodgkin lymphoma.

This rearrangement joins TRBV9 to TRBJ2-7; D is unclear. Germline V CDR1 and CDR2: SGDLS, YYNGEE. V dropped 0 bases and J dropped 2 bases, with 12 bases sitting between them. The CDR3 contains 15 residues. The CDR3 region has the DNA TGTGCCAGCAGCGTAGCTTTGGCGGCAGCCTACGAGCAGTACTTC. Translation: CASSVALAAAYEQYF.

This sequence joins TRBV5-4 and TRBJ1-1; D is perhaps TRBD1 (5 bases). Germline-derived CDR1 and CDR2 are SGHNT and YYREEE (reference sequence). The CDR3 is made up of 15 amino acids. V dropped 0 bases and J dropped 1 base, with 10 bases sitting between them. CDR3 DNA sequence: TGTGCCAGCAGCTTGGACGGGGGGGGGAACACTGAAGCTTTCTTT. Translated, it gives CASSLDGGGNTEAFF.

The chain is built from TRBV11-2 and TRBJ2-3; 9 nucleotides match TRBD2. Germline-derived CDR1 and CDR2 are SGHAT and FQNNGV. The CDR3 is 15 amino acids. The ends lost 5 bases at V and 0 bases at J; junction bases unmatched: 3. DNA of the CDR3: TGTGCCAGCAGCACCGGGACTAGCAGCACAGATACGCAGTATTTT. Its translation: CASSTGTSSTDTQYF.

The V and J genes are TRBV4-1 and TRBJ2-2; 11 bases map to TRBD1. Germline-derived CDR1 and CDR2 are MGHRA and YSYEKL. The CDR3 is 18 residues long. After removal of 1 base from V and 7 bases from J, the junction contained 11 bases not matched to a gene. CDR3 protein: CASSQGPRTGGYGGELFF. The CDR3 bases are TGCGCCAGCAGCCAAGGCCCGAGGACAGGGGGCTATGGCGGGGAGCTGTTTTTT.

The gene calls are TRBV30 and TRBJ2-2; either TRBD1 or TRBD2 may supply D (5 bases each). CDR3 size: 14 residues. Trimming removed 1 base at V and 6 bases at J, with 12 bases between. Germline lookup yields CDR1 GTSNPN and CDR2 SVGIG (reference sequence). Written as DNA, the CDR3 is TGTGCCTGGAGTGACGGGACCTACTCCGGGGAGCTGTTTTTT. Protein: CAWSDGTYSGELFF.

The chain combines TRBV14 with TRBJ2-7, with D possibly matching TRBD2 (5 bases). Trimming removed 6 bases from V and 3 bases from J, with 18 bases in between. The CDR3 consists of 15 residues. Germline loops: CDR1 SGHDN, CDR2 FVKESK. The CDR3 reads CASSKYSGIVYEQYF. CDR3 nucleotides: TGTGCCAGCAGTAAATATTCGGGGATCGTCTACGAGCAGTACTTC.